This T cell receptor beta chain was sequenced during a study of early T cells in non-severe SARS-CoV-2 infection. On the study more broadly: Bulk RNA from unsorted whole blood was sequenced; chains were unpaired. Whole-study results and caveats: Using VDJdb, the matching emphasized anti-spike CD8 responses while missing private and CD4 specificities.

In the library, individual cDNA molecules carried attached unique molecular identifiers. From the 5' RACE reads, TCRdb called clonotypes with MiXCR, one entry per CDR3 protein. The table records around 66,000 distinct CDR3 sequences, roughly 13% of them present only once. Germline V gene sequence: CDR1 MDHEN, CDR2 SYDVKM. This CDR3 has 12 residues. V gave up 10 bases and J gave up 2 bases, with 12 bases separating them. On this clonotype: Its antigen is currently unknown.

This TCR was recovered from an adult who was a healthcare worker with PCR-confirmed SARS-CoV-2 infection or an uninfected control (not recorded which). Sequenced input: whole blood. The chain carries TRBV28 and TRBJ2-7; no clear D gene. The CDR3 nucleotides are TGTGCCATCACAGCAGACCCCTACGAGCAGTACTTC. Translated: CAITADPYEQYF.